This TCR beta chain was recovered during a study of T cell responses to AZD1222 COVID-19 vaccine. Study in general: Pooling was applied to second doses at about 4 or about 12 weeks.

About this clone itself: Its antigen remains unidentified.

The protocol was immunoSEQ multiplex PCR, while the TCRdb copy is restricted to in-frame clones and leaves out a portion. Of about 160,000 clones in the sample, approximately 92% were seen once. From germline, CDR1 is SGHNT and CDR2 YYREEE (reference sequence). CDR3 length: 12 amino acids. Trimming left V 1 base short and J 1 base short, with 2 bases between. Whole-study results and caveats: Spike-specific TCR breadth and depth both grew after two AZD1222 doses.

The chain links TRBV5-4 to TRBJ2-5; D remains ambiguous. The receptor comes from an adult in good health. This specimen was peripheral blood, taken on day 0 of AZD1222 vaccination. In DNA, the CDR3 is TGTGCCAGCAGCTTGCCCCAAGAGACCCAGTACTTC. It translates to CASSLPQETQYF.